This T cell receptor (beta chain) was observed in a study of Ad26.COV2.S vaccination and SARS-CoV-2 variants. On the study more broadly: The trial was COV1001 and the donor's arm was Ad26.COV2.S.

In germline, CDR1 is ENHRY, CDR2 SYGVKD. The CDR3 is 15 residues long. V lost 4 bases and J lost 6, with 16 bases in between. The sample's treatment: approximately 18 received Ad26.COV2.S at low or high dose, single or two shots; 5 received placebo; per-sample allocation not given. Day 63 after the first injection of vaccine or placebo was the sampling time. It was Wuhan-strain SARS-CoV-2 spike that the Ad26 vaccine vector expressed. Repertoires were generated with immunoSEQ multiplex PCR, while TCRdb's copy carries only in-frame clones and drops some. The table lists roughly 350,000 clones, roughly 84% of them singletons. Whole-study results and caveats: There was a possibility that the TCR breadth and depth analyses underestimated total T cell responses.

To note about this clone: The antigen is undetermined.

The sample here was peripheral blood, taken in a trial of Ad26.COV2.S vaccine versus placebo. This clonotype originated in a person aged 18 to 65 who received the Ad26.COV2.S COVID-19 vaccine or a placebo. The rearrangement uses TRBV10-3 and TRBJ2-1; a possible D gene is TRBD1 (5 bases). CDR3 sequence (DNA): TGTGCCATCAGTGGAACGGCAGGGCCCGGCAATGAGCAGTTCTTC. Translation gives CAISGTAGPGNEQFF.